The 5 T cell receptor beta chains listed next were all sequenced from one sample in a study of T cells in Graves' hyperthyroidism and ophthalmopathy. From RNA transcripts, TCR beta CDR3 regions were amplified. During a first-round RT-PCR of the TCR CDR3, the HTBI primer set was used. TCRdb processed the multiplex PCR reads anew with MiXCR; each CDR3 protein has one entry. The sample has about 610,000 distinct CDR3 sequences; about 15% are singletons. The material sequenced was blood. All receptors derive from a woman aged 40-49 years with Graves' ophthalmopathy.

Ten or more counts support this clonotype. V is TRBV10-3 and J is TRBJ2-5; D tentatively reads TRBD1 or TRBD2 (5 bases each). CDR1 is ENHRY and CDR2 is SYGVKD in the germline V gene. The V and J ends lost 3 bases and 5 bases respectively, with 16 bases between them. This CDR3 spans 15 amino acids. CDR3 sequence: CAISDFVVGRETQYF. CDR3 DNA sequence: TGTGCCATCAGTGATTTTGTCGTGGGACGGGAGACCCAGTACTTC.

This clonotype was seen repeatedly, ten times or more. The CDR3: CASSYSGGGLPTEAFF. The CDR3 nucleotides read TGTGCCAGCAGTTACTCGGGGGGGGGGCTCCCCACTGAAGCTTTCTTT. This chain connects TRBV6-5 to TRBJ1-1, with a possible D match to TRBD1 (6 bases). Trimming cost V 0 bases and J 4 bases, with 15 bases left between them. This CDR3 region has 16 residues. Germline V lookup: CDR1 MNHEY, CDR2 SVGAGI.

This clonotype was counted only a few times. The V and J genes are TRBV11-2 and TRBJ1-2; no firm D call. This CDR3 has 16 amino acids. V was shortened by 6 bases and J by 6 bases, with 23 bases between the two germline ends. The V gene's germline CDR1 is SGHAT and CDR2 FQNNGV. CDR3 in amino acids: CASSLGAAPGSHGYTF. DNA of the CDR3: TGTGCCAGCAGTTTGGGAGCGGCCCCTGGTTCCCATGGCTACACCTTC.

This clonotype was recorded at least ten times. V usage is TRBV2 and J usage is TRBJ2-2, with D unresolved. This CDR3 is built from 15 residues. From germline, CDR1 is SNHLY and CDR2 FYNNEI. V gave up 4 bases and J gave up 4 bases, with 13 bases separating them. The CDR3 is CASSGIAAATGELFF. In nucleotides, the CDR3 is TGTGCCAGCAGTGGTATCGCCGCGGCCACCGGGGAGCTGTTTTTT.

This clonotype showed up just a few times. This chain connects TRBV3-1 to TRBJ2-7; 9 bases align to TRBD2. Unmatched junction bases numbered 10, after V lost 0 bases and J lost 4 bases. Germline V gives CDR1 LGHDT, CDR2 YNNKEL (reference sequence). This CDR3 is 17 amino acids long. The CDR3: CASSQDLLAGPEYEQYF. In nucleotides, the CDR3 is TGTGCCAGCAGCCAAGATTTGCTAGCGGGACCTGAATACGAGCAGTACTTC.